The 32 T cell receptor beta chains given below trace back to one sample, sequenced in a study of identical twins. Each CDR3 protein is one row after TCRdb ran MiXCR on the 5' RACE reads. The data contain around 160,000 distinct CDR3 sequences, roughly 3.5% of them singletons. Material for sequencing was memory T cells sorted from blood. The origin of the receptors is a man between 18 and 29 years old in good health.

This clonotype was found many times. The V call is TRBV11-2, the J call TRBJ1-2; 9 nucleotides align to TRBD1. Germline CDR1 reads SGHAT; CDR2 reads FQNNGV. This CDR3 contains 14 residues. Losses at the gene ends were 5 bases for V and 7 bases for J; bases not matched to a gene: 8. In DNA form, the CDR3 reads TGTGCCAGCAGCCGCGGACAGGGGTCCTCTGGCTACACCTTC. This sequence encodes CASSRGQGSSGYTF. Full variable domain (missing parts from reference TRBV11-2 and TRBJ1-2): EAGVAQSPRYKIIEKRQSVAFWCNPISGHATLYWYQQILGQGPKLLIQFQNNGVVDDSQLPKDRFSAERLKGVDSTLKIQPAKLEDSAVYLCASSRGQGSSGYTFGSGTRLTVV.

This clonotype was found a few times. V usage is TRBV18 and J usage is TRBJ2-5; 11 bases fit TRBD2. The germline CDR1 and CDR2 sequences are KGHSH and LQKENI. V shed 3 bases and J 4 bases; nucleotides not matched to a gene: 1. This CDR3 region has 14 residues. The CDR3 is CASSPGTSGETQYF. The CDR3 DNA is TGTGCCAGCTCACCGGGGACTAGCGGAGAGACCCAGTACTTC.

This clonotype was counted ten times or more. J is TRBJ1-5 and V is TRBV7-9, with D hard to call. The CDR3 contains 12 residues. CDR1 and CDR2 from the germline V gene are SEHNR and FQNEAQ (reference sequence). Trimming shortened V by 3 bases and J by 7 bases, and 7 bases separated the two germline ends. DNA for the CDR3: TGTGCCAGCAGCTTGAACGGACAGCCCCAGCATTTT. Its protein product is CASSLNGQPQHF.

This clonotype was counted many times. V and J are TRBV5-1 and TRBJ2-1; no clear D gene. The CDR3 extends over 12 amino acids. The germline V gene encodes CDR1 SGHRS and CDR2 YFSETQ. V dropped 4 bases and J dropped 7 bases, with 9 bases sitting between them. The CDR3 sequence is CASSQGRNEQFF. The CDR3 nucleotides read TGCGCCAGCAGCCAAGGAAGGAATGAGCAGTTCTTC.

This clonotype occurred many times. The genes are TRBV7-8 and TRBJ1-5; D remains unclear. Trimming pared 5 bases from V and 5 bases from J, leaving 13 bases between. The V gene's germline CDR1 is SGHVS and CDR2 FQNEAQ. The CDR3 extends over 14 amino acids. CDR3 coding DNA: TGTGCCAGCAGCCCCAAAAGGAGTCATCAGCCCCAGCATTTT. It specifies CASSPKRSHQPQHF.

This clonotype was found many times. V gene TRBV12-3 or TRBV12-4 combines with J gene TRBJ2-3; 11 bases map to TRBD2. Unmatched junction bases numbered 8, after V lost 5 bases and J lost 4 bases. This CDR3 is built from 16 residues. DNA for the CDR3: TGTGCCAGCAGTCCCCAAGTTAGCGGGAGGGCAGATACGCAGTATTTT. It specifies CASSPQVSGRADTQYF.

This clonotype was detected ten times or more. This sequence joins TRBV12-3 or TRBV12-4 and TRBJ1-1; D gene ambiguous. The CDR3 consists of 14 residues. V lost 7 bases and J lost 1, with 13 bases in between. This CDR3 is CASTLHERNTEAFF. The CDR3 region has the DNA TGTGCCAGCACCCTTCACGAAAGGAACACTGAAGCTTTCTTT.

This clonotype showed up many times. The chain employs TRBV5-1 and TRBJ1-2; TRBD1 might be the D (6 bases). Germline V gives CDR1 SGHRS, CDR2 YFSETQ. Trimming stripped 0 bases from V and 4 bases from J, with 13 bases between. The CDR3 length is 15 residues. CDR3 amino acids: CASSLEGGMGYGYTF. The CDR3 coding sequence is TGCGCCAGCAGCTTGGAAGGGGGTATGGGCTATGGCTACACCTTC.

This clonotype was counted many times. This chain joins TRBV20-1 and TRBJ2-6; no clear D. CDR3 length: 16 residues. The V end was cut by 0 bases, the J end by 1 base, with 10 bases between. Germline V gene lookup returns CDR1 DFQATT and CDR2 SNEGSKA (reference sequence). DNA of the CDR3: TGCAGTGCTAGAGATTCAGGCCCATCTGGGGCCAACGTCCTGACTTTC. This gives the protein CSARDSGPSGANVLTF.

This clonotype occurred many times. The chain carries TRBV5-1 and TRBJ2-3, with 7 bases that match TRBD2. CDR3 length: 15 amino acids. Unmatched junction bases numbered 14, after V lost 7 bases and J lost 6 bases. The V gene's germline CDR1 is SGHRS and CDR2 YFSETQ. CDR3 nucleotides: TGCGCCAGCCGCCCTGGGCTAGCGGCTCCCGATACGCAGTATTTT. Protein sequence: CASRPGLAAPDTQYF.

This clonotype was recorded at least ten times. In DNA, the CDR3 is TGCGCCAGCAGCCAAGCGTTATTCAATGAGCAGTTCTTC. Protein product: CASSQALFNEQFF. The rearrangement links TRBV4-1 to TRBJ2-1; D is uncertain. The germline V and J ends were trimmed by 1 base and 6 bases, with 7 bases remaining between them. Germline CDR1 MGHRA, CDR2 YSYEKL. The CDR3 is 13 amino acids.

Details on this clonotype: A single base separates this from a much larger clone, so it may be a read error. J is TRBJ1-3 and V is TRBV10-3; D is unresolved. Germline loops: CDR1 ENHRY, CDR2 SYGVKD. The CDR3 extends over 16 amino acids. Written as DNA, the CDR3 is TGTGTCATCAGAGGAGGGCCCCGAAGCTCTGGAAACACCATATATTTT. This translates into CVIRGGPRSSGNTIYF.

This clonotype occurred many times. The chain combines TRBV20-1 with TRBJ1-5; TRBD1 might be the D (6 bases). The germline V and J ends were trimmed by 3 bases and 3 bases, with 15 bases remaining between them. Germline V gene lookup returns CDR1 DFQATT and CDR2 SNEGSKA (reference sequence). The CDR3 is 15 residues long. The CDR3 DNA follows: TGCAGTGCTAGGAAACAGGGCGGTAACAATCAGCCCCAGCATTTT. Protein sequence: CSARKQGGNNQPQHF.

This clonotype was detected many times. This chain joins TRBV20-1 and TRBJ2-7, with TRBD2 as a possible D gene (7 bases). This CDR3 comprises 15 residues. The ends were cut back, 4 bases at V and 9 bases at J, with 25 bases in the middle. Germline lookup yields CDR1 DFQATT and CDR2 SNEGSKA (reference sequence). CDR3: CSANSGTRRGMRQYF. The CDR3 bases are TGCAGTGCTAACAGCGGGACCCGAAGGGGGATGCGGCAGTACTTC.

With regard to this clonotype: An end of the junction differs from the germline gene, which may be a read error. The chain joins TRBV7-9 to TRBJ2-7, with 7 bases identical to TRBD1. The CDR3 covers 12 residues. Germline V lookup: CDR1 SEHNR, CDR2 FQNEAQ (reference sequence). The CDR3 coding sequence is TGTGCCAGCAGCTTAGAGGGGACAGTCCCCTCATTC. Its translation is CASSLEGTVPSF.

A word on this clonotype: With a much larger clone just one base away, this may be a read error. The genes are TRBV7-9 and TRBJ2-7, with D tentatively TRBD1 (6 bases). There are 13 residues in the CDR3. V was pared by 5 bases and J by 3 bases, with 11 bases between. Germline CDR1 reads SEHNR; CDR2 reads FQNEAQ (reference sequence). The CDR3 is CASSTWDIYEQYF. For the CDR3, the DNA is TGTGCCAGCAGCACGTGGGACATCTACGAGCAGTACTTC.

This clonotype was seen many times. The chain joins TRBV20-1 to TRBJ2-1; D may be TRBD2 (6 bases). The CDR3 is made up of 14 amino acids. V lost 1 base, J lost 8 bases, and 15 bases lay in between. In germline, CDR1 is DFQATT, CDR2 SNEGSKA (reference sequence). The CDR3 DNA reads TGCAGTGCTAGAGCGGGAGCGAAATTCGATGAGCAGTTCTTC. Protein product: CSARAGAKFDEQFF.

The rearrangement links TRBV18 to TRBJ2-1; D remains unclear. V was cut by 1 base and J by 7 bases, with 8 bases left in between. Germline CDR1 reads KGHSH; CDR2 reads LQKENI. The CDR3 covers 13 residues. CDR3 protein: CASSPLKRNEQFF. In DNA form, the CDR3 reads TGTGCCAGCTCACCACTTAAAAGGAATGAGCAGTTCTTC.

This clonotype has a handful of counts. V is TRBV20-1 and J is TRBJ2-3; perhaps TRBD2 as D (5 bases). With 0 bases removed from V and 11 bases from J, the gap between germline ends came to 18 bases. The germline CDR1 and CDR2 sequences are DFQATT and SNEGSKA (reference sequence). This CDR3 is built from 14 residues. In nucleotides, the CDR3 is TGCAGTGCTAGAGATTCGACTAACCTAGGTTGGCAGTATTTT. It encodes CSARDSTNLGWQYF.

This clonotype was recorded at least ten times. The rearrangement links TRBV5-1 to TRBJ2-2; D is uncertain. The CDR3 covers 13 residues. The V end was cut by 1 base, the J end by 6 bases, with 7 bases between. CDR1 SGHRS and CDR2 YFSETQ come from the germline V gene. The CDR3, as DNA: TGCGCCAGCAGCTTGCCCAAGCCCGGGGAGCTGTTTTTT. It encodes CASSLPKPGELFF.

The V gene is TRBV30, the J gene TRBJ2-2, with TRBD2 matching 11 bases. This CDR3 has 15 residues. CDR1 is GTSNPN and CDR2 is SVGIG in the germline V gene (reference sequence). The ends lost 5 bases at V and 0 bases at J; junction bases unmatched: 2. The CDR3 is CAWEGLAANTGELFF. The CDR3 DNA reads TGTGCCTGGGAGGGACTAGCGGCGAACACCGGGGAGCTGTTTTTT.

The sample holds many counts of this clonotype. The chain joins TRBV20-1 to TRBJ2-1, with 8 bases fitting TRBD2. This CDR3 spans 12 amino acids. Germline V gene sequence: CDR1 DFQATT, CDR2 SNEGSKA (reference sequence). CDR3 sequence (DNA): TGCTCGAGAAGCGGGAGTTACAATGAGCAGTTCTTC. This translates into CSRSGSYNEQFF.

This clonotype was counted many times. V is TRBV6-2 or TRBV6-3 and J is TRBJ2-4; 9 positions match TRBD1. V was clipped by 5 bases and J by 1 base; unmatched bases: 3. Germline CDR1 reads MNHEY; CDR2 reads SVGEGT. CDR3 length: 15 residues. In DNA, the CDR3 is TGTGCCAGCAGTAAACAGGGGGCCGCCAAAAACATTCAGTACTTC. Translation gives CASSKQGAAKNIQYF.

The sample holds many counts of this clonotype. This chain uses TRBV7-8 with TRBJ1-1, with D tentatively TRBD1 (6 bases). V lost 5 bases to trimming and J lost 1 base, with 8 bases between them. The CDR3 length is 13 residues. Per germline, CDR1 SGHVS and CDR2 FQNEAQ. CDR3 protein: CASSKTGNTEAFF. DNA for the CDR3: TGTGCCAGCAGCAAGACAGGGAACACTGAAGCTTTCTTT.

This clonotype was seen many times. The V call is TRBV19, the J call TRBJ1-2; 7 bases match TRBD1. This CDR3 is 13 amino acids long. CDR1 is LNHDA and CDR2 is SQIVND in the germline V gene (reference sequence). Unmatched junction bases numbered 3, after V lost 4 bases and J lost 4 bases. CDR3 in amino acids: CASSRDRVYGYTF. The CDR3 nucleotides are TGTGCCAGTAGTAGGGACAGAGTCTATGGCTACACCTTC.

In this sample, this clonotype turned up many times. V and J are TRBV5-4 and TRBJ2-1, with D tentatively TRBD1 or TRBD2 (5 bases each). This CDR3 is 14 amino acids long. V shed 5 bases and J shed 4 bases, with 13 bases lying between them. Germline values: CDR1 SGHNT, CDR2 YYREEE (reference sequence). The CDR3 DNA is TGTGCCAGCAGTTCCGGGACCGATTACAATGAGCAGTTCTTC. Translation: CASSSGTDYNEQFF.

This clonotype was seen ten or more times. The chain joins TRBV30 to TRBJ2-2; the D is unclear. CDR1 is GTSNPN, CDR2 SVGIG, per germline (reference sequence). The CDR3 loop spans 13 amino acids. V was shortened by 2 bases and J by 1 base, with 5 bases between the two germline ends. The CDR3 nucleotides read TGTGCCTGGAGTAATCAGAACACCGGGGAGCTGTTTTTT. It encodes CAWSNQNTGELFF. The variable domain in full, with the rest retrieved from reference TRBV30 and TRBJ2-2, is SQTIHQWPATLVQPVGSPLSLECTVEGTSNPNLYWYRQAAGRGLQLLFYSVGIGQISSEVPQNLSASRPQDRQFILSSKKLLLSDSGFYLCAWSNQNTGELFFGEGSRLTVL.

This clonotype was picked up many times. V is TRBV7-9 and J is TRBJ2-7; TRBD1 is a possible D gene (6 bases). Between the trimmed V and J ends, which lost 8 bases and 3 bases, there was a span of 17 bases. Germline loops: CDR1 SEHNR, CDR2 FQNEAQ (reference sequence). The CDR3 totals 14 residues. CDR3: CASALTGGRYEQYF. The CDR3 DNA reads as TGTGCCAGCGCTTTGACTGGGGGCCGCTACGAGCAGTACTTC. Together with reference TRBV7-9 and TRBJ2-7, the CDR3 gives the full variable domain: DTGVSQNPRHKITKRGQNVTFRCDPISEHNRLYWYRQTLGQGPEFLTYFQNEAQLEKSRLLSDRFSAERPKGSFSTLEIQRTEQGDSAMYLCASALTGGRYEQYFGPGTRLTVT.

This clonotype was picked up many times. The chain carries TRBV29-1 and TRBJ1-4, with D perhaps TRBD1 (5 bases). V lost 6 bases to trimming and J lost 5 bases, with 13 bases between them. Germline loops: CDR1 SQVTM, CDR2 ANQGSEA. The CDR3 has 13 residues. CDR3 bases: TGCAGCGTCGCCGGGACCCTAAATGAAAAACTGTTTTTT. It translates to CSVAGTLNEKLFF.

This clonotype was seen many times. This chain joins TRBV24-1 and TRBJ1-2; 7 bases map to TRBD1. Germline values: CDR1 KGHDR, CDR2 SFDVKD. The V gene end was trimmed by 2 bases and the J gene end by 6 bases; junction bases not matched to a gene: 2. The CDR3 sequence is 13 residues long. CDR3 residues: CATSDSGQDGYTF. As DNA, the CDR3 is TGTGCCACCAGTGATTCCGGACAGGATGGCTACACCTTC.

This clonotype has a count of ten or more. The CDR3 DNA reads TGTGCCAGCAGCTTAGGTTACAAAACCTACGAGCAGTACGTC. As protein: CASSLGYKTYEQYV. The V gene is TRBV7-2, the J gene TRBJ2-7; D unclear. Germline V gene lookup returns CDR1 SGHTA and CDR2 FQGNSA. The ends were cut back, 1 base at V and 2 bases at J, with 9 bases in the middle. This CDR3 is 14 amino acids long.

Ten or more counts support this clonotype. The chain joins TRBV7-9 to TRBJ2-5, with 7 bases matching TRBD2. Trimming cost V 6 bases and J 2 bases; bases outside gene matches: 15. This CDR3 contains 17 residues. Germline CDR1 SEHNR, CDR2 FQNEAQ (reference sequence). The CDR3 loop is CASSYLAPPGLQETQYF. For the CDR3, the DNA is TGTGCCAGCAGTTACTTAGCCCCTCCGGGACTACAAGAGACCCAGTACTTC.